Below, one T cell receptor beta chain is given with its context. Its antigen is not known. This specimen belongs to a study of T cell repertoires in cytomegalovirus infection. For the study at large: From public TCR beta signatures came an indication of both CMV infection and matching HLA type.

TCRdb independently ran MiXCR on the reads; one entry per CDR3 protein. The sample lists some 500,000 distinct CDR3 sequences; around 30% were seen once. With 7 bases removed from V and 1 base from J, the gap between germline ends came to 17 bases. The length of the CDR3 is 15 residues. Germline loops: CDR1 MDHEN, CDR2 SYDVKM. The clonotype originates from a human donor in good health (CMV status not recorded). Some clones in this sample may be carry-over from other donors' samples. This rearrangement joins TRBV28 to TRBJ2-7, with a weak D call TRBD2 (5 bases). The sample in question was cultured PBMCs, obtained from culture after CMV antigen stimulation. CDR3 DNA: TGTGCCAGCACTTCCGGAAGTCTAGCTTCCTACGAGCAGTACTTC. It specifies CASTSGSLASYEQYF. The entire variable domain, with the rest obtained from reference TRBV28 and TRBJ2-7, is as follows: DVKVTQSSRYLVKRTGEKVFLECVQDMDHENMFWYRQDPGLGLRLIYFSYDVKMKEKGDIPEGYSVSREKKERFSLILESASTNQTSMYLCASTSGSLASYEQYFGPGTRLTVT.